The clone carrying this TCR beta chain was recorded at least ten times. The antigen remains unidentified. The data stem from a study of T cells after yellow fever vaccination. For TCR, cDNA came from 5'RACE template switching, which added a universal primer site and UMIs. Each CDR3 protein is one row after TCRdb ran MiXCR on the 5' RACE reads. The sample shows more than 65,000 distinct CDR3 sequences, 7.3% of them seen only once. Study-level findings and limits: Clonotypes shared by both compartments, CD4 and CD8, made up a small share. Bulk-population clonotypes that are abundant could appear as contaminants in FACS-sorted repertoires. Primary-vaccination clones mostly resurfaced post-booster (about 95% CD4, more than 85% CD8).

V lost 1 base to trimming and J lost 5 bases, with 6 bases between them. Germline loops: CDR1 LGHNA, CDR2 YSLEER. This CDR3 spans 13 amino acids. This specimen consisted of CD8+ T cells sorted from PBMCs, obtained more than 8 days after the first yellow fever vaccination. The sequence derives from a man between 18 and 29 years old who received the YFV17D yellow fever vaccine. This chain connects TRBV4-3 to TRBJ2-4; D is ambiguous. The CDR3 sequence: CASSQVRENIQYF. The CDR3 DNA sequence: TGCGCCAGCAGCCAAGTCCGTGAAAACATTCAGTACTTC.